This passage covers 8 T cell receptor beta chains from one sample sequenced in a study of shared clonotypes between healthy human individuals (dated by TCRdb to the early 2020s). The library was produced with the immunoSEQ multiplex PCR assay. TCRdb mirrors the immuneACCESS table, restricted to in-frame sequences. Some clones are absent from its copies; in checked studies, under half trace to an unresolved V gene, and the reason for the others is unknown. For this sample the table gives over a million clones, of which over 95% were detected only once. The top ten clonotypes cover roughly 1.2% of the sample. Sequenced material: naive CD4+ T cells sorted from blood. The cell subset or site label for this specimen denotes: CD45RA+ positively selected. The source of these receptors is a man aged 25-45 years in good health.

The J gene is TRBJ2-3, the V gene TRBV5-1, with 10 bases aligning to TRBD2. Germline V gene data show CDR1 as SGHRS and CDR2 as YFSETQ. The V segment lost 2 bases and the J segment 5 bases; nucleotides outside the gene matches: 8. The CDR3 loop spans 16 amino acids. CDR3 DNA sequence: TGCGCCAGCAGCTTCGGACTAGCGGTGGGCGAAGATACGCAGTATTTT. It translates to CASSFGLAVGEDTQYF.

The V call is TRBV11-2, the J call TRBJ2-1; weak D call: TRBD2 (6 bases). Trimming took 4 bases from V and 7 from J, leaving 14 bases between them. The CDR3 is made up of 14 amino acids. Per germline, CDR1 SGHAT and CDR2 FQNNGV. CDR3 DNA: TGTGCCAGCAGCTGGGAGCGGGCCGGGAATGAGCAGTTCTTC. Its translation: CASSWERAGNEQFF.

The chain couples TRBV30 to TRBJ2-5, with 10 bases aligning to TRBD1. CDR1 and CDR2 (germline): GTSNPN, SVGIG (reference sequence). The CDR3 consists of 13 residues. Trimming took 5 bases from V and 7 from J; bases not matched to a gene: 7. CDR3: CAWGQGVPRTQYF. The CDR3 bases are TGTGCCTGGGGACAGGGGGTACCCAGGACCCAGTACTTC.

The CDR3 region is CASSSDSTQGDEQYF. The DNA for the CDR3 is TGTGCCAGCAGCTCGGATAGTACTCAGGGAGACGAGCAGTACTTC. The chain recombines TRBV7-2 with TRBJ2-7; D tentatively reads TRBD1 or TRBD2 (5 bases each). CDR1 and CDR2 from the germline V gene are SGHTA and FQGNSA. The CDR3 has 15 amino acids. V lost 4 bases to trimming and J lost 5 bases, with 18 bases between them.

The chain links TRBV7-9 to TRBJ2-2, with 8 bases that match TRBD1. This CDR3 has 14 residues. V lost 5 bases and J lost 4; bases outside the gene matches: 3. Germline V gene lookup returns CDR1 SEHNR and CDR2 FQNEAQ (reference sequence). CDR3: CASSDRGPTGELFF. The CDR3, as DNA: TGTGCCAGCAGCGACAGGGGACCCACCGGGGAGCTGTTTTTT.

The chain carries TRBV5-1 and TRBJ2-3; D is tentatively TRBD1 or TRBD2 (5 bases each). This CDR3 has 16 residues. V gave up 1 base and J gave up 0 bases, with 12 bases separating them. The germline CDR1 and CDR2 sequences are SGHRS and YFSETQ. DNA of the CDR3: TGCGCCAGCAGCTTGTTTGGGGGACCGAGCACAGATACGCAGTATTTT. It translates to CASSLFGGPSTDTQYF.

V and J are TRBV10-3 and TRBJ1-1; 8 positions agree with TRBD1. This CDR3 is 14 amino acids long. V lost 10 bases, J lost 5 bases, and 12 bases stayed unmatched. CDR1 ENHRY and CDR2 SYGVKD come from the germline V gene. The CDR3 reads CATLETGGITEAFF. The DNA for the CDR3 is TGTGCCACGCTGGAAACAGGGGGTATAACTGAAGCTTTCTTT.

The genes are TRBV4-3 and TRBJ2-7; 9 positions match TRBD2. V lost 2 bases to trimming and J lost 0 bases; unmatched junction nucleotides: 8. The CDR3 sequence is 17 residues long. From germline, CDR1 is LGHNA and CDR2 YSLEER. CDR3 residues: CASSQYLSGSSSYEQYF. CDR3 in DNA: TGCGCCAGCAGCCAATACCTTAGCGGGAGCAGCTCCTACGAGCAGTACTTC.